A single sample gave rise to the 5 T cell receptor beta chains below, sequenced in a study of cytomegalovirus exposure and HLA in healthy donors. 60 Vbeta and 13 Jbeta primers were used in PCR. TCRdb's copy holds only in-frame clones and misses some; the assay was immunoSEQ multiplex PCR. The table records some 190,000 clones, around 90% of them present only once. The material sequenced was PBMCs. The receptors were sampled from a boy aged 2 to 10 in good health and CMV-seronegative.

J is TRBJ2-3 and V is TRBV23-1; 7 nucleotides align to TRBD1. TRBV23-1 is an ORF for which the function is uncertain. The CDR3 extends over 18 amino acids. V lost 4 bases and J lost 1; bases outside the gene matches: 14. The CDR3 DNA sequence: TGCGCCAGCAGTCCCCGGACAGGCTTGTTATGGGGCACAGATACGCAGTATTTT. This gives the protein CASSPRTGLLWGTDTQYF.

V gene TRBV30 combines with J gene TRBJ2-1; 8 nucleotides agree with TRBD1. The CDR3 runs 15 residues. J gave up 7 bases and V 4 bases, and 12 bases lay outside the gene matches. Germline V gene lookup returns CDR1 GTSNPN and CDR2 SVGIG (reference sequence). In DNA form, the CDR3 reads TGTGCCTGGACACCGGGACAGGTGACGAGTAATGAGCAGTTCTTC. Its translation is CAWTPGQVTSNEQFF.

The genes are TRBV2 and TRBJ2-3, with 9 bases aligning to TRBD2. CDR3 length: 11 amino acids. With 6 bases clipped from V and 11 bases from J, the junction kept 3 bases outside the gene matches. The germline V gene has CDR1 SNHLY and CDR2 FYNNEI. The DNA of the CDR3 is TGTGCCAGCAGCATTAGCGGGGGGCAGTATTTT. As protein: CASSISGGQYF.

The chain recombines TRBV6-1 with TRBJ2-5; 13 bases are shared with TRBD2. J lost 11 bases, V lost 5 bases, and 11 bases had no gene match. The CDR3 loop spans 15 amino acids. Germline lookup yields CDR1 MNHNS and CDR2 SASEGT. Here the CDR3 reads CASSPWTSGRGEQYF. As DNA, the CDR3 is TGTGCCAGCAGTCCCTGGACTAGCGGGAGAGGTGAGCAGTACTTC.

The chain combines TRBV4-1 with TRBJ2-2; D is perhaps TRBD1 (5 bases). Germline CDR1 reads MGHRA; CDR2 reads YSYEKL. CDR3 size: 15 residues. Trimming stripped 0 bases from V and 1 base from J, with 6 bases between. CDR3 amino acids: CASSQEGQNTGELFF. The CDR3 region has the DNA TGCGCCAGCAGCCAAGAGGGGCAGAACACCGGGGAGCTGTTTTTT.